One TCR beta chain is described in this entry. This clone was counted once. Its antigen target is currently unknown. Base-call qualities are not available, and no considerably larger clone is one nucleotide away. This record comes from a study of T cell responses to AZD1222 COVID-19 vaccine (dated by TCRdb to the early 2020s). At the level of the whole study: TCR sequencing covered more than 230 trial participants: around 210 given two doses of AZD1222 and 26 given two doses of MenACWY control vaccine. Trial participants were enrolled into age subgroups of 18-55, 56-69 and 70-plus years, which contained approximately 150, 28 and 58 TCR-sequenced participants, respectively.

CDR1 LGHNA and CDR2 YNFKEQ were looked up in the germline V gene. Compared with germline, V lacks 5 bases and J lacks 6 bases; bases without a gene match: 5. Its CDR3 holds 15 amino acids, cysteine through phenylalanine. Solely the CDR3 DNA is kept, with 45 bases framed from the first base. In the paper's terms, the time point label means: baseline before first vaccination. The treatment or condition label corresponds to: meningococcal conjugate vaccine given as trial control. The vaccinee samples were drawn from two UK trials, COV001 and COV002, one of which was a single-blind randomized controlled phase 2/3 trial testing AZD1222 (ChAdOx1 nCoV-19) in healthy adults. For TCRbeta chain sequencing, PBMC samples from trial participants were taken at day 0 and at day 28 after the second dose. Broader findings and caveats from the paper: Most participants were white British and females outnumbered males, and the authors suggested that clonal diversity may have been underestimated. Epitopes outside the regions mutated in the B.1.351 and B.1.1.7 variants were reportedly recognized by nearly half of the unique spike-specific TCRs. Spike-specific TCR breadth and depth rose significantly after two AZD1222 doses compared with day 0 and with MenACWY recipients. Because no day 14 peak-response samples were available, repertoires were characterized only after the peak T cell response. Conclusions about previously exposed vaccinees were limited because only 6 or 7 AZD1222 recipients were SARS-CoV-2 seropositive at baseline. In the small 56-69-year group, the increase in depth fell short of significance, most likely because of low power. CD4 TCRs associated with the vaccine covered the entire spike protein, and the dominant responses were in regions 160-218 and 743-854.

The CDR3 regions of human TCRbeta chains were subjected to immunosequencing. On the study's bioinformatics: Repertoire TCRs were matched against a reference library of SARS-CoV-2-specific TCRs generated with the MIRA antigen-specificity platform. Breadth meant the fraction of unique TCRs that were SARS-CoV-2-associated, whereas depth meant the fraction of total T cells that were SARS-CoV-2-associated. Each spike-specific TCR was assigned to its reactive spike region and to a CD4 or CD8 class using the MIRA data. Log10-transformed breadth and depth values were compared by one-way ANOVA with Sidak's multiple comparisons tests. The table comes from immuneACCESS by way of TCRdb, which keeps in-frame sequences with V and J called. Part of the clones is missing from these tables; in studies checked, under half for an unresolved V gene and the rest for unknown reasons. V, J and clone size are those of that table, while D and trimming were read from the DNA. The sample has 75,000 to 100,000 clones on record, 88% of them singletons. The top ten clonotypes cover 9% to 12% of the sample.

This sequence was found in an adult in good health. This specimen consisted of peripheral blood, obtained on day 0 of MenACWY control vaccination. The V and J genes are TRBV4-2 and TRBJ1-4; a stretch of 11 junction bases matches TRBD1. The DNA sequence is as follows: TGTGCCAGCAGCATCAGGACAGGGGGCGATGAAAAACTGTTTTTT. Translated, this gives CASSIRTGGDEKLFF.